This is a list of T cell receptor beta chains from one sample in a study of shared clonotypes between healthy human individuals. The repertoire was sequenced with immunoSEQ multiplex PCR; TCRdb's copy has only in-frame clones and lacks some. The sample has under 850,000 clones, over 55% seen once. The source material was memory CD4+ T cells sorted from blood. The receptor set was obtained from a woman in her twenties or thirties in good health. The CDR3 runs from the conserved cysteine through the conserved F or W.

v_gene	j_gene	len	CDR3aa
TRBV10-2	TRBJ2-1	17	CASTTFSGNLDSNEQFF
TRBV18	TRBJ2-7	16	CASSRGLAGRSYEQYF
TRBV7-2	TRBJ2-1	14	CASSFTAIGNEQFF
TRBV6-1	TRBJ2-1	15	CASSGMAGGSNEQFF
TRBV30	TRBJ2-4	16	CAWSPKAEGIRNIQYF
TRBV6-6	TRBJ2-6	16	CATWGRTTSGANVLTF
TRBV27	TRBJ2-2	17	CASSRRAGGLNTGELFF
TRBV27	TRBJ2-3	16	CASSFMAGVGADTQYF
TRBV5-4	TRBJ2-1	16	CASSSRLRTGLHEQFF
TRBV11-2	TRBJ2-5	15	CASSFRGVGVETQYF
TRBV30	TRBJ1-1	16	CAWRATGARRYTEAFF
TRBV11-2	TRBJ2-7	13	CASSLPGVHEQYF
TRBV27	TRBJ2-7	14	CASKASGRRYEQYF
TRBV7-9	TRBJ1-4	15	CASSPGQGLDEKLFF
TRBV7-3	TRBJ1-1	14	CASSTREDGTEAFF
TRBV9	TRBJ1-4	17	CASSARTGVATNEKLFF
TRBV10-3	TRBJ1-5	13	CAISESYNQPQHF
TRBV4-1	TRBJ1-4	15	CASSPVHSLNEKLFF
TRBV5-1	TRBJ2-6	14	CASSLGSGANVLTF
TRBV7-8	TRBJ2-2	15	CASSLQTGYTGELFF
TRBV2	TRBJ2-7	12	CASSYKNYEQYF
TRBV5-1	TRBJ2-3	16	CASSLGQGASTDTQYF
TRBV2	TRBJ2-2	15	CATQWGTANTGELFF
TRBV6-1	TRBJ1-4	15	CASRNGGAGVEKLFF
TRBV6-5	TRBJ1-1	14	CASKRVGTNTEAFF
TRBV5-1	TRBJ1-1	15	CASSQVGGRGTEAFF
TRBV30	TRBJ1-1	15	CAWSRGGKVDTEAFF
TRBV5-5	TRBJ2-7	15	CASSSTSVTLHEQYF
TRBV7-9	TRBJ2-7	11	CASSFGAEQYF
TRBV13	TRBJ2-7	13	CASSPLGVHEQYF
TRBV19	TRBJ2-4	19	CASRMGVGLAGGTKNIQYF
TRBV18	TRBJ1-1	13	CASSQDGDTEAFF
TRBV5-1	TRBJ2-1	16	CASSSRTSGRYNEQFF
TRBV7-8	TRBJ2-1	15	CASSLAQGINNEQFF
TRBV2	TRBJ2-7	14	CASRGTEYSYEQYF
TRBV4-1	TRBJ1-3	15	CASSQDEGHGNTIYF
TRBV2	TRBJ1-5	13	CAGGTGRNQPQHF
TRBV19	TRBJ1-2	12	CASSSRQGGYTF
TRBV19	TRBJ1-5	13	CASTTVSNQPQHF
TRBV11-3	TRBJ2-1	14	CASSLGRTNNEQFF
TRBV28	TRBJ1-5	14	CASNTDRVNQPQHF
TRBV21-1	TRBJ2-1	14	CASSKGQDYNEQFF
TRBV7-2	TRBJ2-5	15	CASSLDRTRLETQYF
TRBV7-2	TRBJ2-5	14	CASSLWTVQETQYF
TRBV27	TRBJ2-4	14	CASSPGTGSNIQYF
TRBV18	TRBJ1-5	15	CASSEGQITNQPQHF
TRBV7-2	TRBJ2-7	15	CASSLEGGAVYEQYF
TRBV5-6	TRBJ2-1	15	CASSFLAGGFGEQFF
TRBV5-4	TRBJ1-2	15	CASSTGQGGFYGYTF
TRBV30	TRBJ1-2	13	CAGGYQRVFGYTF
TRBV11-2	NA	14	CASSLRAEPYEQYF